The 12 T cell receptor beta chains in this list originate from one sample, sequenced in a study of identical twins. Each CDR3 protein is one row after TCRdb ran MiXCR on the 5' RACE reads. The sample records 650,000 to 750,000 distinct CDR3 sequences, 21% being singletons. A further study also used this sample, focusing on T cells expressing NK-cell markers.

Material: PBMCs. The receptors come from a woman aged 18-30 years in good health.

This clonotype has ten or more counts. The chain is built from TRBV12-3 or TRBV12-4 and TRBJ1-4; TRBD1 aligns across 8 bases. CDR3 size: 15 residues. The ends lost 6 bases at V and 8 bases at J; junction bases unmatched: 11. This CDR3 is CASRKTGEGREKLFF. In DNA form, the CDR3 reads TGTGCCAGCAGGAAGACAGGGGAGGGAAGGGAAAAACTGTTTTTT.

This chain links TRBV6-1 with TRBJ1-6, with 8 bases identical to TRBD1. From germline, CDR1 is MNHNS and CDR2 SASEGT. The CDR3 is made up of 14 amino acids. V shed 7 bases and J 7 bases; nucleotides not matched to a gene: 6. The CDR3 bases are TGTGCCAGCAAAAAACAGGGGGGAAATTCACCCCTCCACTTT. It specifies CASKKQGGNSPLHF.

The table lists this clonotype with a few counts. The gene calls are TRBV29-1 and TRBJ2-7; D perhaps matches TRBD1 (5 bases). The CDR3 length is 11 residues. CDR1 and CDR2 from the germline V gene are SQVTM and ANQGSEA. V lost 6 bases to trimming and J lost 12 bases, with 18 bases between them. The CDR3 sequence: CSVRQTRALYF. As DNA, the CDR3 is TGCAGCGTCCGACAGACTCGAGCGTTGTACTTC.

This clonotype was counted between two and nine times. The chain has TRBV6-1 and TRBJ2-2; maybe TRBD2 (6 bases). The CDR3 contains 14 residues. CDR1 and CDR2 from the germline V gene are MNHNS and SASEGT. V shed 6 bases and J shed 4 bases, with 12 bases lying between them. DNA of the CDR3: TGTGCCAGCAGGCTAGCGACCAGCACCGGGGAGCTGTTTTTT. The encoded protein is CASRLATSTGELFF.

The genes are TRBV7-9 and TRBJ2-1, with a possible D match to TRBD2 (5 bases). Per germline, CDR1 SEHNR and CDR2 FQNEAQ (reference sequence). Trimming cost V 5 bases and J 6 bases, with 11 bases left between them. This CDR3 comprises 13 residues. CDR3 in amino acids: CASSHPTSNEQFF. CDR3 DNA: TGTGCCAGCAGCCACCCAACTAGCAATGAGCAGTTCTTC. Combining the CDR3 with reference TRBV7-9 and TRBJ2-1 gives the whole variable domain DTGVSQNPRHKITKRGQNVTFRCDPISEHNRLYWYRQTLGQGPEFLTYFQNEAQLEKSRLLSDRFSAERPKGSFSTLEIQRTEQGDSAMYLCASSHPTSNEQFFGPGTRLTVL.

This clonotype came up a few times. The rearrangement uses TRBV20-1 and TRBJ2-7; no reliable D call. Germline-derived CDR1 and CDR2 are DFQATT and SNEGSKA (reference sequence). CDR3 length: 14 amino acids. Trimming shortened V by 2 bases and J by 3 bases, and 14 bases separated the two germline ends. The DNA of the CDR3 is TGCAGTGCTAGACCTCCCGGGCGGAACTACGAGCAGTACTTC. Protein sequence: CSARPPGRNYEQYF.

This clonotype was detected only a few times. This chain connects TRBV6-1 to TRBJ1-1; perhaps TRBD1 as D (5 bases). Germline V gives CDR1 MNHNS, CDR2 SASEGT. Trimming stripped 7 bases from V and 0 bases from J, with 6 bases between. The CDR3 consists of 12 residues. The CDR3 DNA reads TGTGCCAGCACAGGGATGAACACTGAAGCTTTCTTT. Its protein is CASTGMNTEAFF.

This chain links TRBV7-2 with TRBJ2-7; no clear D. In germline, CDR1 is SGHTA, CDR2 FQGNSA. V shed 3 bases and J shed 3 bases, with 12 bases lying between them. The CDR3 is made up of 14 amino acids. In nucleotides, the CDR3 is TGTGCCAGCAGCTTGGGGTTAAGGGACTACGAGCAGTACTTC. Translated: CASSLGLRDYEQYF.

This clonotype was counted a single time. The chain uses TRBV9 and TRBJ1-2, with TRBD1 as a possible D gene (5 bases). V was clipped by 4 bases and J by 4 bases, with 14 bases between them. CDR1 and CDR2 from the germline V gene are SGDLS and YYNGEE. CDR3 size: 14 residues. The CDR3 here is CASSPAGPTYGYTF. The CDR3, as DNA: TGTGCCAGCAGCCCCGCGGGGCCAACCTATGGCTACACCTTC. The entire variable domain, with the rest obtained from reference TRBV9 and TRBJ1-2, is as follows: DSGVTQTPKHLITATGQRVTLRCSPRSGDLSVYWYQQSLDQGLQFLIQYYNGEERAKGNILERFSAQQFPDLHSELNLSSLELGDSALYFCASSPAGPTYGYTFGSGTRLTVV.

The rearrangement uses TRBV20-1 and TRBJ2-1; 13 nucleotides match TRBD2. This CDR3 spans 15 amino acids. The germline V gene has CDR1 DFQATT and CDR2 SNEGSKA (reference sequence). V gave up 5 bases and J gave up 9 bases; unmatched junction bases: 10. The CDR3: CSAFSGTSGMSEQFF. In DNA, the CDR3 is TGCAGTGCTTTCTCCGGGACTAGCGGGATGAGTGAGCAGTTCTTC.

This clonotype has a single count. The V call is TRBV24-1, the J call TRBJ2-1; the D gene is possibly TRBD1 (5 bases). Trimming shortened V by 6 bases and J by 9 bases, and 14 bases separated the two germline ends. This CDR3 contains 13 residues. The germline V gene encodes CDR1 KGHDR and CDR2 SFDVKD. The chain's CDR3 is CATSRRVDSEQFF. In nucleotides, the CDR3 is TGTGCCACCAGTCGCAGGGTTGATAGTGAGCAGTTCTTC.

CDR3 coding DNA: TGCAGCGCCGGGATTGAAGCTTTCTTT. Its protein is CSAGIEAFF. This chain uses TRBV29-1 with TRBJ1-1; D unclear. The germline CDR1 and CDR2 sequences are SQVTM and ANQGSEA. Trimming shortened V by 7 bases and J by 7 bases, and 7 bases separated the two germline ends. This CDR3 is 9 amino acids long. The variable domain in full, with the rest retrieved from reference TRBV29-1 and TRBJ1-1, is SAVISQKPSRDICQRGTSLTIQCQVDSQVTMMFWYRQQPGQSLTLIATANQGSEATYESGFVIDKFPISRPNLTFSTLTVSNMSPEDSSIYLCSAGIEAFFGQGTRLTVV.